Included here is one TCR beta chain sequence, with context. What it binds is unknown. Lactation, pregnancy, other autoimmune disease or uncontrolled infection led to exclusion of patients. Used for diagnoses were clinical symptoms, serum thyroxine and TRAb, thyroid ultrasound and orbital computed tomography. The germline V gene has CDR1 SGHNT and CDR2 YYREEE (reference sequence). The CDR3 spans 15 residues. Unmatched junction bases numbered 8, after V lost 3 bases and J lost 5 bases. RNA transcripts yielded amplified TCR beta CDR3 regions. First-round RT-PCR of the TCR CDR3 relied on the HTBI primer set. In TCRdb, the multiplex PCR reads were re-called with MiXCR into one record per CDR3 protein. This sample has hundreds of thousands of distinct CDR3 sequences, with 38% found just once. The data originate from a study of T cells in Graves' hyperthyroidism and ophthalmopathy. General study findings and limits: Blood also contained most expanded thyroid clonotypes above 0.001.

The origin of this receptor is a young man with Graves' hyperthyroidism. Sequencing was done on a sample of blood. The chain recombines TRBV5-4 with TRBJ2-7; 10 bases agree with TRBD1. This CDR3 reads CASSSFRDRGDEQYF. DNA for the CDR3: TGTGCCAGCAGCTCCTTTCGGGACAGGGGTGACGAGCAGTACTTC.